Listed below are T cell receptor beta chains from one sample, sequenced in a study of OX40 agonist ivuxolimab in advanced cancers. Profiling relied on immunoSEQ multiplex PCR, and the TCRdb table lists in-frame clones only, not all of them. The table lists about 64,000 clones, 84% of them singletons. The specimen comprised CD4+ or CD8+ T cells sorted from blood, sampled in a trial of the OX40 agonist ivuxolimab. These receptors were collected from an adult with an advanced solid tumor such as melanoma, head and neck, liver or kidney cancer. Each CDR3 is given without its conserved first and last residue. Fields, in order: V gene, J gene, CDR3 protein.

V gene: TRBV6-6
J gene: TRBJ2-7
CDR3 protein: ASSQTRTGTYEQY

V gene: TRBV5-1
J gene: TRBJ2-5
CDR3 protein: ASRWTSDWETQY

V gene: TRBV19
J gene: TRBJ1-3
CDR3 protein: ASTAGAGTTGNTIY

V gene: TRBV30
J gene: TRBJ1-2
CDR3 protein: AWRRQGASGYT

V gene: TRBV18
J gene: TRBJ2-5
CDR3 protein: ASSPYTGEETQY

V gene: TRBV29-1
J gene: TRBJ1-4
CDR3 protein: SVAQGDEKLF

V gene: TRBV5-1
J gene: TRBJ2-1
CDR3 protein: ASSMTTPVYNEQF

V gene: TRBV6-6
J gene: TRBJ2-5
CDR3 protein: ASSFSSGSEETQY

V gene: TRBV19
J gene: TRBJ1-5
CDR3 protein: ASSIGGTTNSQPQH

V gene: TRBV19
J gene: TRBJ2-7
CDR3 protein: ASSIGTESEQY

V gene: TRBV23-1
J gene: TRBJ2-5
CDR3 protein: ASSQAERQETQY

V gene: TRBV29-1
J gene: TRBJ2-7
CDR3 protein: SVAGGGFYEQY

V gene: TRBV29-1
J gene: TRBJ2-5
CDR3 protein: SVEGSGTSGLLQETQY

V gene: TRBV18
J gene: TRBJ1-3
CDR3 protein: ASSPPPEGNTIY

V gene: TRBV30
J gene: TRBJ2-5
CDR3 protein: AWNHTDSRGETQY

V gene: TRBV9
J gene: TRBJ2-1
CDR3 protein: ASSVEVWAGEVNEQF

V gene: TRBV19
J gene: TRBJ1-2
CDR3 protein: ASKAGEKGYT

V gene: TRBV18
J gene: TRBJ1-4
CDR3 protein: ASSRPITGRGAEKLF

V gene: TRBV18
J gene: TRBJ2-1
CDR3 protein: ASSPQTSGSGEQF

V gene: TRBV11-3
J gene: TRBJ2-1
CDR3 protein: ASSSQSGVEQF

V gene: TRBV27
J gene: TRBJ1-2
CDR3 protein: ASSYQGNYGYT

V gene: TRBV30
J gene: TRBJ1-1
CDR3 protein: AWSRRPGQGSTEAF

V gene: TRBV11-2
J gene: TRBJ1-4
CDR3 protein: ASSSLRGRTTNEKLF

V gene: TRBV6-5
J gene: TRBJ2-1
CDR3 protein: ASSYRLAYNEQF

V gene: TRBV29-1
J gene: TRBJ1-3
CDR3 protein: SVVSQGGNTIY

V gene: TRBV9
J gene: TRBJ1-4
CDR3 protein: ASNRAPNEKLF

V gene: TRBV10-3
J gene: TRBJ1-2
CDR3 protein: AISEGWLGLEGYT

V gene: TRBV6-1
J gene: TRBJ2-5
CDR3 protein: ASSVGLRDRVFGSRETQY

V gene: TRBV6-5
J gene: TRBJ2-7
CDR3 protein: ASSPHAGEQY

V gene: TRBV18
J gene: TRBJ2-3
CDR3 protein: ASSPNPGSTDTQY

V gene: TRBV5-1
J gene: TRBJ1-2
CDR3 protein: ASIGSDYGYT

V gene: TRBV5-4
J gene: TRBJ1-6
CDR3 protein: ASSRPDGNSPLH

V gene: TRBV18
J gene: TRBJ1-3
CDR3 protein: ASSPGQGGGNTIY

V gene: TRBV19
J gene: TRBJ1-5
CDR3 protein: ASSIIGENQPQH

V gene: TRBV11-2
J gene: TRBJ2-5
CDR3 protein: ASSFSIQETQY

V gene: TRBV11-2
J gene: TRBJ1-5
CDR3 protein: ASSPDGGNQPQH

V gene: TRBV30
J gene: TRBJ1-2
CDR3 protein: ACTEFPGYT

V gene: TRBV4-2
J gene: TRBJ2-5
CDR3 protein: ASSQGGGQETQY

V gene: TRBV29-1
J gene: TRBJ1-4
CDR3 protein: SGRVDATNEKLF

V gene: TRBV30
J gene: TRBJ1-4
CDR3 protein: AWSPGPEGKLF

V gene: TRBV10-2
J gene: TRBJ2-3
CDR3 protein: ASIRENEEDTQY

V gene: TRBV7-2
J gene: TRBJ2-7
CDR3 protein: ASSLHRDVSYEQY

V gene: TRBV21-1
J gene: TRBJ2-5
CDR3 protein: ASSLRFLAGEETQY

V gene: TRBV7-9
J gene: TRBJ1-2
CDR3 protein: ASSPSAGAYGYT

V gene: TRBV11-1
J gene: TRBJ2-3
CDR3 protein: ASSLRRDTQY

V gene: TRBV18
J gene: TRBJ1-1
CDR3 protein: ASSSKTNTEAF